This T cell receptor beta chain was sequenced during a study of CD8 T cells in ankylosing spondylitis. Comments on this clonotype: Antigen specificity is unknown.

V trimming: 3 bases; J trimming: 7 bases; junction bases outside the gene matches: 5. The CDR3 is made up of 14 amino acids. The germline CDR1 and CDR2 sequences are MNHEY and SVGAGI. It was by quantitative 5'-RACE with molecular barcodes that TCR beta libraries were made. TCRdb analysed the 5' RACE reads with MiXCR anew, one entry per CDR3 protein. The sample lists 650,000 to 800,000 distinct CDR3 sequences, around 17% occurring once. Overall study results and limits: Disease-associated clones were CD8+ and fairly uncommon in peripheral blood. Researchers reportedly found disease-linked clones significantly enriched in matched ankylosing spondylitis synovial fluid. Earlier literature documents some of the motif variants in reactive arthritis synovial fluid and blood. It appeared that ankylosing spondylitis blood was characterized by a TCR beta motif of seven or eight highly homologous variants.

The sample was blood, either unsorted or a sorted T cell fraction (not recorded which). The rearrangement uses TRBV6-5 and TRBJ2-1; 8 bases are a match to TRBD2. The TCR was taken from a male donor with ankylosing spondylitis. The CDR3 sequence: CASSYYGGGNEQFF. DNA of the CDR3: TGTGCCAGCAGTTATTACGGGGGGGGAAATGAGCAGTTCTTC.